This TCR beta chain is from a study of blood T cells in healthy people across ages (dated by TCRdb to between 2015 and 2016). Background for the entire study: In model experiments, roughly one uniquely barcoded TCR beta cDNA molecule per two T cells was captured by template switching. Four age groups were formed from the donors: young (average 16 years), middle-aged (around 37), aged (roughly 56) and long-lived (roughly 88). Two additional independent replicas of 1 million unique cDNA reads from the same blood draw were analyzed for two donors (one aged 18 to 29 and one aged 80 or older). Donors of different ages were randomly distributed across sequencing lanes to avoid experimental bias. Age-related changes in TCR beta repertoire diversity were measured in the study by deep sequencing normalized with unique cDNA molecular identifiers. On the study overall, not on this receptor specifically: Estimates of total diversity based on one million sequenced T cells were considered lower bounds and underestimates. Compared with the aged group, the long-lived group had more naive CD4+ T cells, fewer expanded clones and increased TCR diversity, a pattern suggesting age selection. Bulk unsorted PBMC profiling prevented conclusive comparison of naive and antigen-experienced compartments. The CMV infection status of donors was not known, potentially confounding age-related changes in expanded clonotypes. A strong correlation was found between observed TCR beta diversity and the percentage of naive T cells measured by flow cytometry. Observed TCR beta diversity per million T cells fell roughly linearly with age, and a significant reduction was already apparent by age approximately 40.

A note on this clonotype: Its antigen is not yet known. Nothing much larger sits one base from this clone, and base qualities are not available.

Libraries were made using 5' RACE. Instrument on record: Illumina HiSeq 2500. A second PCR of 7 to 11 cycles was performed with a sample-barcoded 5' primer and a J-beta primer mix. A unique molecular identifier was introduced onto each TCR beta cDNA molecule by a template-switch 5' adaptor carrying 12 random nucleotides. At least 2.5 million CDR3-containing paired-end reads were obtained from each sample. The Mint cDNA synthesis kit, primed by a TRBC-specific oligonucleotide, was used to synthesize first-strand cDNA from all RNA. Following uracil-DNA glycosylase treatment, a first 18-cycle PCR with universal primers M1SS and BC2_uni_R was performed on all cDNA. The source study handled its data this way. For normalization, 1 million high-quality reads were randomly selected from each sample, with every read carrying a distinct molecular identifier. Instead of being binned into consensus sequences, reads with shared molecular identifiers were discarded. MiTCR, run with a Q25 quality threshold and the strictest error-elimination algorithm, handled CDR3 identification, clonotype clustering and error correction. A nonparametric unseen species model using Euler transformation provided a lower-bound estimate of total TCR beta diversity. In-frame beta chains were kept once TCRdb had trimmed the public reads at Q25 with fastp and called clones with MiXCR. Rows are unified per CDR3 protein, each entry keeping the most common DNA and genes. TCRdb, rather than the study authors, made the V and J calls. The sample table contains over 600,000 distinct CDR3 sequences; only one count was recorded for around three fifths of them. The top ten clonotypes cover around 25% of the sample.

CDR1 and CDR2 are read off the germline V gene as SGHTA and FQGNSA. The CDR3 has 13 amino acids, counting the end cysteine and phenylalanine. Only the CDR3 DNA stays, 39 bases, in frame from base 1. V loses 5 bases, J loses 11 bases, and the germline ends lie 18 bases apart. Donors were roughly 40 systemically healthy Caucasian individuals from Russia aged roughly 6 to 100 years. Each donor gave ten milliliters of peripheral blood, drawn into EDTA-treated Vacutainer tubes. Ficoll-Paque density-gradient centrifugation was used to isolate PBMCs, with at least 7 million obtained per sample. Trizol reagent was used to extract total RNA from the PBMCs, yielding at least 5.5 micrograms per sample. The percentages of naive CD45RAhigh/CD27high T cells were determined by flow cytometry on a PBMC aliquot from every donor.

The sequence is built from TRBV7-2 and TRBJ2-5; no D gene can be assigned with confidence. This clonotype was obtained from a man aged 35 to 55 in good health. The material sequenced was blood. The DNA reads TGTGCCAGCAGCGTAGGTGTTAATAGAGAGCAGTACTTC. Translated, it gives CASSVGVNREQYF.